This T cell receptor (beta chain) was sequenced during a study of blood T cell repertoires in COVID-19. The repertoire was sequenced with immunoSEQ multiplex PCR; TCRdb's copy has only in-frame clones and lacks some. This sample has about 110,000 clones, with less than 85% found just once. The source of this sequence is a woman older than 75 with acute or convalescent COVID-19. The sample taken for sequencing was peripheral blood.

The CDR3 reads CSASKVPGGPRERETQYF. CDR3 in DNA: TGCAGTGCTAGTAAGGTTCCGGGAGGCCCGAGGGAGCGAGAGACCCAGTACTTC. The rearrangement links TRBV20-1 to TRBJ2-5; the match to TRBD2 covers 7 bases. The V gene end was trimmed by 3 bases and the J gene end by 4 bases; junction bases not matched to a gene: 20. This CDR3 has 18 residues. CDR1 is DFQATT and CDR2 is SNEGSKA in the germline V gene (reference sequence).